Each of the 2 T cell receptor beta chains below was sequenced from the same sample in a study of cytotoxic CD8 clonotypes in ibrutinib-treated CLL. The method was immunoSEQ multiplex PCR; TCRdb's version includes in-frame clones alone and lacks a portion of them. The table includes around 70,000 clones, just over 90% detected once. The sample consisted of PBMCs, taken after 12 months of ibrutinib treatment. The source is a human donor with chronic lymphocytic leukemia.

The gene calls are TRBV28 and TRBJ1-4; 7 positions agree with TRBD1. V gave up 8 bases and J gave up 5 bases; unmatched junction bases: 17. The CDR3 totals 17 residues. Germline loops: CDR1 MDHEN, CDR2 SYDVKM. The CDR3 protein is CASRQGPGTVNNEKLFF. The CDR3 nucleotides are TGTGCCAGCCGCCAGGGACCCGGGACAGTTAACAATGAAAAACTGTTTTTT. The entire variable domain, with the rest obtained from reference TRBV28 and TRBJ1-4, is as follows: DVKVTQSSRYLVKRTGEKVFLECVQDMDHENMFWYRQDPGLGLRLIYFSYDVKMKEKGDIPEGYSVSREKKERFSLILESASTNQTSMYLCASRQGPGTVNNEKLFFGSGTQLSVL.

The J gene is TRBJ2-5, the V gene TRBV7-9; 7 bases match TRBD1. The CDR3 loop spans 14 amino acids. The V and J ends lost 3 bases and 4 bases, in that order; junction bases with no gene match: 5. Germline-derived CDR1 and CDR2 are SEHNR and FQNEAQ (reference sequence). The CDR3, as DNA: TGTGCCAGCAGCTTCAGACAGGGTGGAGAGACCCAGTACTTC. Its translation is CASSFRQGGETQYF.